This T cell receptor beta chain was recovered during a study of T cell clones after liver transplantation. Study information: A pre-transplant mixed lymphocyte reaction with TCRbeta sequencing defined graft-donor-reactive clones followed in post-transplant blood. Pre-transplant mixed lymphocyte reactions yielded third-party-reactive TCRbeta sequences as comparators for graft-donor-reactive sequences. Findings and caveats of the study: Graft donor-reactive T cells possibly entered the graft instead of undergoing deletion.

This CDR3 comprises 13 residues. Trimming took off 1 base at V and 11 bases at J, with 14 bases between the two ends. Germline V gene lookup returns CDR1 SGHTA and CDR2 FQGNSA. Using immunoSEQ multiplex PCR, the repertoire was profiled, and TCRdb retains in-frame clones only, with some absent. Found here are about 76,000 clones, approximately 87% of them singletons; the top ten hold 2.8%. In its sample, this clone was seen once. Its specificity is not known. Sequences were derived from CD4+ T cells from blood, sampled at the 22-month timepoint. The chain recombines TRBV7-2 with TRBJ1-1, with unresolved D. The TCR comes from a human patient who received a liver transplant. The graft donor may account for some of the T cells. CDR3 loop: CASSLVSSHPAFF. CDR3 DNA: TGTGCCAGCAGCTTAGTTTCTTCCCACCCGGCTTTCTTT.